The following is a T cell receptor beta chain sequence with its context. Antigen unknown. This entry comes from a study of T-cell reconstitution after alpha-beta-depleted transplantation in children. The germline V gene encodes CDR1 DFQATT and CDR2 SNEGSKA (reference sequence). V shed 6 bases and J shed 1 base, with 9 bases lying between them. This CDR3 has 13 residues. Unique molecular identifiers were built into the TCRbeta library. Each CDR3 protein is one row after TCRdb ran MiXCR on the PCR reads. The sample holds approximately 650,000 distinct CDR3 sequences, about an eighth seen once. Study-level findings and limits: One year post-transplant, T-cell counts and diversity were largely derived from T cells produced anew. Expanded graft clones numbering several hundred reportedly gave rise to alpha-beta T cells about two months after transplant. At day 60, the high TCRbeta diversity found in some patients originated from recipient T cells and thymic progenitors that had survived.

The receptor was isolated from a girl aged 2 to 9 with congenital amegakaryocytic thrombocytopenia, due to receive a stem cell transplant. The sample here was PBMCs, taken before TCRalphabeta/CD19-depleted stem cell transplant. This sequence joins TRBV20-1 and TRBJ2-2; no reliable D call. CDR3 loop: CSAPVMNTGELFF. DNA for the CDR3: TGCAGTGCCCCAGTAATGAACACCGGGGAGCTGTTTTTT.